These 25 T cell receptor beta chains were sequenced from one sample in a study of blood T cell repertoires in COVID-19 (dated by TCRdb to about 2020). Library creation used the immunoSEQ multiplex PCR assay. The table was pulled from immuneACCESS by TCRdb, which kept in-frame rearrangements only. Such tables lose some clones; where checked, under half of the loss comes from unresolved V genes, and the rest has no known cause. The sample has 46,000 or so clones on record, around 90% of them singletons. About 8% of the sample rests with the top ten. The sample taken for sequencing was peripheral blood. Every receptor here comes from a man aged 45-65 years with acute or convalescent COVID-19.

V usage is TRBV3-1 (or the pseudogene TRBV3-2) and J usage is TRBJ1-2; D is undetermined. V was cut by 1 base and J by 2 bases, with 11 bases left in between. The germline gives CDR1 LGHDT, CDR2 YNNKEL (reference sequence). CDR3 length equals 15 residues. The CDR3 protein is CASSQAGWENYGYTF. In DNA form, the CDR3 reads TGTGCCAGCAGCCAAGCTGGGTGGGAGAACTATGGCTACACCTTC.

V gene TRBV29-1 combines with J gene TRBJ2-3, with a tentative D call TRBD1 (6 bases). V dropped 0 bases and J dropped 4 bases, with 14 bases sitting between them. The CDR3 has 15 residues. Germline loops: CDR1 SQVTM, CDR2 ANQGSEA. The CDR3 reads CSVEDLGGRADTQYF. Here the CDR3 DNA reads TGCAGCGTTGAAGATCTAGGGGGACGGGCAGATACGCAGTATTTT.

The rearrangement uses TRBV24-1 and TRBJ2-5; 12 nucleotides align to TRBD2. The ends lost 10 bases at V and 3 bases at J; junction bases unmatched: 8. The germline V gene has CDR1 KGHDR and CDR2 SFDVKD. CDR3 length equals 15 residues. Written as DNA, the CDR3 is TGTGCCACTTCACTAGCGGGAGGCCCGGAAGAGACCCAGTACTTC. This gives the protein CATSLAGGPEETQYF.

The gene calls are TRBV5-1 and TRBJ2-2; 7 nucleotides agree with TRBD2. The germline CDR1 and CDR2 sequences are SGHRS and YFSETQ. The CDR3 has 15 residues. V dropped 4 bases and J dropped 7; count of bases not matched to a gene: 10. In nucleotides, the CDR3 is TGCGCCAGCAGCCTCTCGGGGGGTGATGTCGGGGAGCTGTTTTTT. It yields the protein CASSLSGGDVGELFF.

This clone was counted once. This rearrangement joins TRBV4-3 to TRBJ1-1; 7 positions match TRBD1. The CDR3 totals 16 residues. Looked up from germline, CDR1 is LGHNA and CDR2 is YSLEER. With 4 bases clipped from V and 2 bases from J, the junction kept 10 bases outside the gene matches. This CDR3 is CASSPTQRQGNTEAFF. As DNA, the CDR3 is TGCGCCAGCAGCCCTACCCAAAGACAGGGCAACACTGAAGCTTTCTTT.

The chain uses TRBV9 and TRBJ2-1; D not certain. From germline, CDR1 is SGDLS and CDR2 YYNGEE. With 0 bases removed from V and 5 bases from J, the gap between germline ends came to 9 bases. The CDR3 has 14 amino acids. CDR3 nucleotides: TGTGCCAGCAGCGTAGATGTGACACACAATGAGCAGTTCTTC. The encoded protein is CASSVDVTHNEQFF.

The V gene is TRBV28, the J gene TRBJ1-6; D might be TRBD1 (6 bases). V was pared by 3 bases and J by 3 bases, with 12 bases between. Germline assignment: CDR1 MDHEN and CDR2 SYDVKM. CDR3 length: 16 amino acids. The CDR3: CASSLGRGYYNSPLHF. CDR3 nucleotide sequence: TGTGCCAGCAGTTTGGGCAGGGGTTACTATAATTCACCCCTCCACTTT. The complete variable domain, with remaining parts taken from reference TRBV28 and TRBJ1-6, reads DVKVTQSSRYLVKRTGEKVFLECVQDMDHENMFWYRQDPGLGLRLIYFSYDVKMKEKGDIPEGYSVSREKKERFSLILESASTNQTSMYLCASSLGRGYYNSPLHFGNGTRLTVT.

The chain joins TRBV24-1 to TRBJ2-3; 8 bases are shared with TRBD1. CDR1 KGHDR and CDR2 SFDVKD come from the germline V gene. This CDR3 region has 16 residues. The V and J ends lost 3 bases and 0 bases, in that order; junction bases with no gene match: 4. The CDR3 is CATSDRQGLSTDTQYF. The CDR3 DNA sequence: TGTGCCACCAGTGATAGACAGGGGCTAAGCACAGATACGCAGTATTTT.

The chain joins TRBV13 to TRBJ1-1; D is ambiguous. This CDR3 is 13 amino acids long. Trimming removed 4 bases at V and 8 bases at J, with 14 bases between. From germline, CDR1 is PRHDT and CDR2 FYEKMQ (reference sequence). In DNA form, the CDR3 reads TGTGCCAGCAGCTCAAAGAAAACAGAAGAAGCTTTCTTT. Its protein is CASSSKKTEEAFF.

The chain's CDR3 is CASSVGTGGEETQYF. The CDR3 DNA follows: TGTGCCAGCAGCGTAGGGACAGGGGGGGAAGAGACCCAGTACTTC. The chain carries TRBV9 and TRBJ2-5; 10 bases match TRBD1. The V and J ends lost 0 bases and 3 bases, in that order; junction bases with no gene match: 2. Germline V CDR1 and CDR2: SGDLS, YYNGEE. The CDR3 length is 15 residues.

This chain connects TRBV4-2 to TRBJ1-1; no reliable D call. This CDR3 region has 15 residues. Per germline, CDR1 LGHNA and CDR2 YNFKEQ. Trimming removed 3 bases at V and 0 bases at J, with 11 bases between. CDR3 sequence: CASSQGETLNTEAFF. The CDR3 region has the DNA TGTGCCAGCAGCCAGGGCGAAACCTTGAACACTGAAGCTTTCTTT.

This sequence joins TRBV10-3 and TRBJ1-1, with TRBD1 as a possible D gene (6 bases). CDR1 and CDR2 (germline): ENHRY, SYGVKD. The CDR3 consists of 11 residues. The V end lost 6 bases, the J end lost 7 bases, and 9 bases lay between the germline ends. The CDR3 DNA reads TGTGCCATCAGGACGACAGGTGAAGCTTTCTTT. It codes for CAIRTTGEAFF.

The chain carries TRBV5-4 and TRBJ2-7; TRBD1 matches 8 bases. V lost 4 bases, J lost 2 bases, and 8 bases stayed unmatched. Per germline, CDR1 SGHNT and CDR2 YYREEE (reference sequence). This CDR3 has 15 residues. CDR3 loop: CASSTPPGQAYEQYF. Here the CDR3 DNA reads TGTGCCAGCAGCACTCCTCCGGGACAGGCCTACGAGCAGTACTTC.

In DNA form, the CDR3 reads TGCAGCGTTCGCGGGGTGGCGGCTAGCGGTGAGCAGTTCTTC. It translates to CSVRGVAASGEQFF. The chain joins TRBV29-1 to TRBJ2-1, with 7 bases matching TRBD2. Germline V gives CDR1 SQVTM, CDR2 ANQGSEA. With 5 bases clipped from V and 9 bases from J, the junction kept 13 bases outside the gene matches. The CDR3 has 14 amino acids.

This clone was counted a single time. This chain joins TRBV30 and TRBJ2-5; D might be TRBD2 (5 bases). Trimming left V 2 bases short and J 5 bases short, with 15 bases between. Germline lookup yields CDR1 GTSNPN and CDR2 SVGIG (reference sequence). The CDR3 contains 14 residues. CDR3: CAWSFGSPEETQYF. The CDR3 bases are TGTGCCTGGAGTTTTGGGAGCCCCGAGGAGACCCAGTACTTC.

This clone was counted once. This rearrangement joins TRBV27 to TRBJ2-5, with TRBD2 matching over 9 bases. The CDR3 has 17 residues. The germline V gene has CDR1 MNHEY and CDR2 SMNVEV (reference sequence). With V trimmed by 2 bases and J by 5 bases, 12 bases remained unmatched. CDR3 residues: CASSLRGLAGPGETQYF. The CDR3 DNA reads TGTGCCAGCAGTTTACGAGGGCTAGCGGGGCCTGGGGAGACCCAGTACTTC.

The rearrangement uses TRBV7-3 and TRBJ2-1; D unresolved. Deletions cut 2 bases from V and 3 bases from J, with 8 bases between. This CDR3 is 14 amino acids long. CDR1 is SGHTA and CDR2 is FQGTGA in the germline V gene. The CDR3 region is CASSLSPSYNEQFF. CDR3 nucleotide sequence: TGTGCCAGCAGCTTATCTCCCAGCTACAATGAGCAGTTCTTC.

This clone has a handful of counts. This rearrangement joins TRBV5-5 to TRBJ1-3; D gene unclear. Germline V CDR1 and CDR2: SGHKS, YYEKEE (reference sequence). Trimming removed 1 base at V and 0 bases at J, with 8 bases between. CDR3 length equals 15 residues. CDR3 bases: TGTGCCAGCAGCTTGTCCCACAGCTCTGGAAACACCATATATTTT. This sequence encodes CASSLSHSSGNTIYF.

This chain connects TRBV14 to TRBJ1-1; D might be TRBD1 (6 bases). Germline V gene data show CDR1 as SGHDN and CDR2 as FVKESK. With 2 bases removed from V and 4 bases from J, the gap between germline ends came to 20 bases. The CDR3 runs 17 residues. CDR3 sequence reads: CASSQSWGREWRTEAFF. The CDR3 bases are TGTGCCAGCAGCCAATCGTGGGGGCGCGAGTGGCGCACTGAAGCTTTCTTT.

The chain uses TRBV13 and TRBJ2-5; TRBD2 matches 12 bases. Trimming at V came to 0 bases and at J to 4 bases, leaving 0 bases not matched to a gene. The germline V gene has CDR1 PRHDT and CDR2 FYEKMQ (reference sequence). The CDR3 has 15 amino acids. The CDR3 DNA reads TGTGCCAGCAGCTTAGGGGGACTAGCGGGAGAGACCCAGTACTTC. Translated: CASSLGGLAGETQYF.

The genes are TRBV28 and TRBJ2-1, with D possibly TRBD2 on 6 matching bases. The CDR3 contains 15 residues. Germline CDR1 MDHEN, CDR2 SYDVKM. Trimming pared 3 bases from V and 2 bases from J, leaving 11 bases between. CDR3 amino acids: CASSFQRATYNEQFF. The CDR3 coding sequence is TGTGCCAGCAGTTTCCAGCGGGCAACCTACAATGAGCAGTTCTTC.

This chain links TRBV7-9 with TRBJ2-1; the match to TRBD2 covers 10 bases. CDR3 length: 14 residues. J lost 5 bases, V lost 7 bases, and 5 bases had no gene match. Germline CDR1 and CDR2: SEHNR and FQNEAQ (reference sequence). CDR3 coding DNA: TGTGCCAGCAACGGACTAGCGGTTCACAATGAGCAGTTCTTC. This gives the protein CASNGLAVHNEQFF.

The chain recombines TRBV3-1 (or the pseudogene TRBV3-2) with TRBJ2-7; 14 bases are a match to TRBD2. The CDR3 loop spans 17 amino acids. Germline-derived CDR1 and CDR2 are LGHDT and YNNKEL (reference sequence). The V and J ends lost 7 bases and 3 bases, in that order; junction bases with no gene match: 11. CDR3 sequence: CASNSGTSGGPIYEQYF. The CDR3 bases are TGTGCCAGCAACTCTGGGACTAGCGGGGGACCTATCTACGAGCAGTACTTC.

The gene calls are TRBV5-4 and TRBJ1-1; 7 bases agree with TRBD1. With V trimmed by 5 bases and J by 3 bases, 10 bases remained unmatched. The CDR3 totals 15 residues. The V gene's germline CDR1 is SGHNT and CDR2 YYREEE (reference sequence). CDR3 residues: CASSYTRGADTEAFF. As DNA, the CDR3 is TGTGCCAGCAGTTATACCAGGGGGGCGGACACTGAAGCTTTCTTT.

CDR3 amino acids: CASTTNRDAGTEAFF. CDR3 bases: TGTGCCAGCACCACGAACAGGGACGCCGGCACTGAAGCTTTCTTT. The chain employs TRBV3-1 (or the pseudogene TRBV3-2) and TRBJ1-1; D may be TRBD1 (6 bases). The V gene's germline CDR1 is LGHDT and CDR2 YNNKEL (reference sequence). The CDR3 extends over 15 amino acids. Trimming took off 7 bases at V and 4 bases at J, with 19 bases between the two ends.